The rows below give T cell receptor beta chains drawn from one sample of a study of CD8 T cells in ankylosing spondylitis. One entry per CDR3 protein, called by TCRdb with MiXCR from the 5' RACE reads. The profile shows more than 250,000 distinct CDR3 sequences, 6.5% to 10% of them singletons. Sequences were obtained from blood, either unsorted or a sorted T cell fraction (not recorded which). All receptors derive from a male donor with ankylosing spondylitis. CDR3s include the opening cysteine and the closing phenylalanine or tryptophan. A D gene is named only where the DNA matches it firmly. Some rows mark clone size as missing; the rest say once, few, many or name a class of expanded clone.

clone_size,d_call,j_call,v_call,cdr3_aa,cdr3_nt
few,-,TRBJ1-3,TRBV13,CASSLFRGESSGNTIYF,TGTGCCAGCAGCCTTTTTAGAGGGGAAAGCTCTGGAAACACCATATATTTT
-,TRBD2,TRBJ2-7,TRBV18,CASSPNSGREQYF,TGTGCCAGCTCGCCCAATAGCGGGCGCGAGCAGTACTTC
few,TRBD1,TRBJ2-5,TRBV9,CASSDTGNRGPETQYF,TGTGCCAGCAGCGACACAGGGAACAGGGGTCCAGAGACCCAGTACTTC
-,TRBD2,TRBJ2-1,TRBV4-2,CASSLLAGGGDYNEQFF,TGTGCCAGCAGCCTACTAGCGGGAGGAGGGGACTACAATGAGCAGTTCTTC
-,TRBD2,TRBJ2-1,TRBV20-1,CSATTSSYNEQFF,TGCAGTGCCACGACTAGCAGCTACAATGAGCAGTTCTTC
many,-,TRBJ1-2,TRBV3-1,CASIQAPGPGGYTF,TGTGCCAGCATTCAGGCACCAGGACCCGGTGGCTACACCTTC
few,TRBD2,TRBJ2-3,TRBV18,CASSPRTGTSGLTDTQYF,TGTGCCAGCTCACCACGTACCGGGACTAGCGGACTCACAGATACGCAGTATTTT
many,-,TRBJ1-2,TRBV5-6,CASSVTVTYGYTF,TGTGCCAGCAGCGTAACAGTGACCTATGGCTACACCTTC
-,-,TRBJ2-7,TRBV18,CASSPQGGMVYEQYF,TGTGCCAGCTCACCACAGGGGGGAATGGTCTACGAGCAGTACTTC
-,-,TRBJ2-6,TRBV6-5,CASSYSPSPGANLLTF,TGTGCCAGCAGTTACTCACCATCTCCTGGGGCCAACCTCCTGACTTTC
few,-,TRBJ1-1,TRBV19,CASSPRLDTEAFF,TGTGCCAGTAGTCCTAGGCTGGACACTGAAGCTTTCTTT
many,-,TRBJ1-1,TRBV3-1,CASSHQGRYTEAFF,TGTGCCAGCAGCCATCAGGGACGTTACACTGAAGCTTTCTTT
-,TRBD2,TRBJ2-2,TRBV5-1,CASTPLAGGHTGELFF,TGCGCCAGCACCCCCCTAGCGGGAGGGCACACCGGGGAGCTGTTTTTT
few,TRBD2,TRBJ2-1,TRBV11-2,CASSFAGAWYDEQFF,TGTGCCAGCAGCTTCGCGGGAGCTTGGTACGATGAGCAGTTCTTC
many,-,TRBJ1-3,TRBV6-5,CASSYSGGRMSGNTIYF,TGTGCCAGCAGTTACTCTGGGGGGCGGATGTCTGGAAACACCATATATTTT
few,TRBD2,TRBJ2-1,TRBV7-9,CASIEREYNEQFF,TGTGCCAGCATCGAGCGGGAGTACAATGAGCAGTTCTTC
-,-,TRBJ2-1,TRBV5-1,CASTGGRNEQFF,TGCGCCAGCACAGGAGGGCGGAATGAGCAGTTCTTC
few,-,TRBJ2-6,TRBV4-1,CASSVSSSGANVLTF,TGCGCCAGCAGCGTCAGTAGCTCTGGGGCCAACGTCCTGACTTTC
-,-,TRBJ2-5,TRBV5-5,CASSGRYQETQYF,TGTGCCAGCAGTGGCCGATACCAAGAGACCCAGTACTTC
many,-,TRBJ1-6,TRBV3-1,CASSQAGNSPLHF,TGTGCCAGCAGCCAAGCGGGTAATTCACCCCTCCACTTT
-,-,TRBJ2-5,TRBV3-1,CASSQHTSPETQYF,TGTGCCAGCAGCCAACATACTAGCCCAGAGACCCAGTACTTC
-,-,TRBJ2-5,TRBV5-1,CASSLRAALRETQYF,TGCGCCAGCAGCTTACGGGCAGCCCTCCGTGAGACCCAGTACTTC
many,-,TRBJ2-3,TRBV20-1,CSASRPDTQYF,TGCAGTGCTAGTCGGCCAGATACGCAGTATTTT
-,-,TRBJ1-2,TRBV10-3,CAISEIGNRAGYTF,TGTGCCATCAGTGAGATCGGGAACAGGGCTGGCTACACCTTC
few,-,TRBJ2-1,TRBV7-2,CASSLIRYEQFF,TGTGCCAGCAGCTTAATACGGTATGAGCAGTTCTTC
many,-,TRBJ2-1,TRBV12-3/TRBV12-4,CASSLNRWNEQFF,TGTGCCAGCAGCCTCAACCGGTGGAATGAGCAGTTCTTC
-,-,TRBJ2-5,TRBV7-9,CASSLGRESETQYF,TGTGCCAGCAGCTTGGGCAGGGAGTCAGAGACCCAGTACTTC
many,-,TRBJ2-5,TRBV4-1,CASSQTSLATQYF,TGCGCCAGCAGCCAGACCTCTTTAGCGACCCAGTACTTC
few,TRBD1,TRBJ2-2,TRBV12-3/TRBV12-4,CASRGTGSPGELFF,TGTGCCAGCAGGGGGACAGGGAGCCCCGGGGAGCTGTTTTTT
few,-,TRBJ2-4,TRBV25-1,CASSDTTGAKNIQYF,TGTGCCAGCAGTGATACAACAGGAGCCAAAAACATTCAGTACTTC
many,TRBD1,TRBJ1-1,TRBV20-1,CSARGSGQEFEAFF,TGCAGTGCTAGAGGTTCGGGACAGGAGTTTGAAGCTTTCTTT
-,TRBD1,TRBJ1-1,TRBV18,CASSPAQGAGMNTEAFF,TGTGCCAGCTCTCCAGCTCAGGGGGCAGGGATGAACACTGAAGCTTTCTTT
many,-,TRBJ1-4,TRBV12-3/TRBV12-4,CASSPGLTNEKLFF,TGTGCCAGCAGCCCGGGACTGACTAATGAAAAACTGTTTTTT